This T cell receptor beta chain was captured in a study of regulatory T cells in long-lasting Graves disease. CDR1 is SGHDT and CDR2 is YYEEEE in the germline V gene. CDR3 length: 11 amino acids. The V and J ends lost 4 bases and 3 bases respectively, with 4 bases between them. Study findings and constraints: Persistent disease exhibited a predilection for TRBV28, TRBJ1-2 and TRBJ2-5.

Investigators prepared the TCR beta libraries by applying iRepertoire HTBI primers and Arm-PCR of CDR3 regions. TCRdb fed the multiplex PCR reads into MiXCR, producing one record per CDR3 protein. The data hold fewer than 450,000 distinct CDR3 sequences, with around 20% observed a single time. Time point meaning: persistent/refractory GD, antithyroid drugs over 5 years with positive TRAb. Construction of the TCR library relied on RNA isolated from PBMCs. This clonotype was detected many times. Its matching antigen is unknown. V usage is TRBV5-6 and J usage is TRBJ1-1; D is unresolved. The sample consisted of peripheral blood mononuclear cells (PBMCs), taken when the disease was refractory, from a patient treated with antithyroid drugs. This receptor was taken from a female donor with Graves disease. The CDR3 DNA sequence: TGTGCCAGCAGCGCTCACACTGAAGCTTTCTTT. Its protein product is CASSAHTEAFF.